Listed below are T cell receptor beta chains from one sample, sequenced in a study of T cell responses to AZD1222 COVID-19 vaccine. Using immunoSEQ multiplex PCR, the repertoire was profiled, and TCRdb retains in-frame clones only, with some absent. This table has 150,000 to 200,000 clones, 85% to 90% appearing once. This material consisted of peripheral blood, taken 28 days after the second AZD1222 dose. The source is an adult who received the AZD1222 COVID-19 vaccine. Both conserved end residues are part of each CDR3. The order of the fields is D gene, J gene, V gene, clone size, CDR3 DNA, CDR3 protein. D genes are given only for firm matches. Some rows mark clone size as missing; the rest say once, few, many or name a class of expanded clone.

NA TRBJ1-4 TRBV25-1 NA TGTGCCAGCACACGAGCAACTAATGAAAAACTGTTTTTT CASTRATNEKLFF
NA TRBJ2-1 TRBV6-5 once TGTGCCAGCAGTTTGACAGCGGACTCCTACAATGAGCAGTTCTTC CASSLTADSYNEQFF
NA TRBJ1-2 TRBV19 NA TGTGCCAGTACCAGGCCCACTCAGGGATATGGCTACACCTTC CASTRPTQGYGYTF
TRBD2 TRBJ2-2 TRBV19 NA TGTGCCAGTAGTATCGGGGGGGACACCGGGGAGCTGTTTTTT CASSIGGDTGELFF
NA TRBJ2-7 TRBV27 NA TGTGCCAGCAGTTTAAGTTGGAGGGTGACCTACGAGCAGTACTTC CASSLSWRVTYEQYF
TRBD2 TRBJ2-1 TRBV11-2 NA TGTGCCAGCAGCGCTCTAGCGGGGGGGTTCGAGCAGTTCTTC CASSALAGGFEQFF
NA TRBJ1-5 TRBV18 NA TGTGCCAGCTCACCACGGAGTAGGTCGGCCTACGATCAGCCCCAGCATTTT CASSPRSRSAYDQPQHF
TRBD2 TRBJ2-3 TRBV5-1 NA TGCGCCAGCAGCTTTAGCGGGGGGATCACAGATACGCAGTATTTT CASSFSGGITDTQYF
TRBD1 TRBJ2-5 TRBV5-8 NA TGTGCCAGCAGCTGGGGGACAGGGGGGCAAGAGACCCAGTACTTC CASSWGTGGQETQYF
NA TRBJ2-3 TRBV5-3 NA TGTGCCAGAAGCTCTAGCACAGATACGCAGTATTTT CARSSSTDTQYF
NA TRBJ2-7 TRBV19 few TGTGCCAGTAGTACATCAGAGAGCTCCTACGAGCAGTACTTC CASSTSESSYEQYF
TRBD2 TRBJ2-5 TRBV6-2/TRBV6-3 NA TGTGCCAGCAGTTTGACTAGCGGGGGTAATTACCAAGAGACCCAGTACTTC CASSLTSGGNYQETQYF
TRBD1 TRBJ2-1 TRBV5-1 NA TGCGCCAGCAGCGGGGGACAGGGGGCTTCCTACAATGAGCAGTTCTTC CASSGGQGASYNEQFF
TRBD1 TRBJ1-6 TRBV7-9 NA TGTGCCAGCAGCTGGGGACAGGGTGGAAATTCACCCCTCCACTTT CASSWGQGGNSPLHF
TRBD1 TRBJ2-5 TRBV6-1 NA TGTGCCAGCAGTGCCAACCCGGGACAGGGGGCCGGGGAGACCCAGTACTTC CASSANPGQGAGETQYF
NA TRBJ2-7 TRBV7-9 NA TGTGCCAGCAGCTTAGTAGTGCAAGAGCAGTACTTC CASSLVVQEQYF
NA TRBJ2-3 TRBV9 few TGTGCCAGCAGCGTAGCGGGGCAAGGCACGCAGTATTTT CASSVAGQGTQYF
NA TRBJ2-3 TRBV3-1/TRBV3-2 NA TGTGCCAGCAGCCAAGGACCGGGGAAGGTGGGTACGCAGTATTTT CASSQGPGKVGTQYF